This T cell receptor beta chain appears in the sequencing data of a study of blood T cell repertoires in COVID-19. Study overall: The United States, Italy and Spain were the sources of the acute and convalescent COVID-19 samples. From T cells, B-cell-depleted T cells, or PBMCs came the material, which was cDNA or gDNA.

Germline V gene lookup returns CDR1 SGHRS and CDR2 YFSETQ. V lost 5 bases to trimming and J lost 3 bases; unmatched junction nucleotides: 8. The CDR3 sequence is 16 residues long. Authors' processing steps: It was from reference gene primer amplification that nucleated cell counts were estimated. The data were produced by immunoSEQ multiplex PCR, yet TCRdb's version contains in-frame clones alone and is incomplete. V, J and clone size were drawn from that table, and D and trimming were deduced from the DNA. The sample contains some 200,000 clones, 84% of which appear only once. The sample was peripheral blood. The receptor was derived from a man in his forties or fifties with active or convalescent COVID-19. This chain joins TRBV5-1 and TRBJ2-2; the match to TRBD2 covers 9 bases. The CDR3 DNA follows: TGCGCCAGCAGGCCCCTAGCGGGGATTGACACCGGGGAGCTGTTTTTT. Its protein is CASRPLAGIDTGELFF.